This TCR beta chain appears in the sequencing data of a study of cytomegalovirus exposure and HLA in healthy donors. Study-level background: Falling in the Caucasian-associated ancestry cluster were 81% of approximately 410 genotyped donors. The study, taken as a whole, reports: Whilst most TCR sequences proved rare, a subset of public TCRs occurred across many donors.

In the case of this clone: Its antigen is still unknown.

Germline V gene data show CDR1 as MNHEY and CDR2 as SMNVEV (reference sequence). The CDR3 contains 14 residues. Trimming left V 7 bases short and J 1 base short, with 14 bases between. Primers: 60 Vbeta forward and 13 Jbeta reverse. Profiled with immunoSEQ multiplex PCR; TCRdb holds only in-frame clones, not every one. This table has under 200,000 clones, about 82% appearing once. This TCR was sampled from a woman aged 45 to 65 in good health and CMV-seropositive. Material for sequencing was PBMCs. The gene calls are TRBV27 and TRBJ2-7, with a tentative D call TRBD2 (5 bases). The CDR3 sequence is CASNRARGSYEQYF. The CDR3 bases are TGTGCCAGCAACAGAGCGAGAGGGTCCTACGAGCAGTACTTC.